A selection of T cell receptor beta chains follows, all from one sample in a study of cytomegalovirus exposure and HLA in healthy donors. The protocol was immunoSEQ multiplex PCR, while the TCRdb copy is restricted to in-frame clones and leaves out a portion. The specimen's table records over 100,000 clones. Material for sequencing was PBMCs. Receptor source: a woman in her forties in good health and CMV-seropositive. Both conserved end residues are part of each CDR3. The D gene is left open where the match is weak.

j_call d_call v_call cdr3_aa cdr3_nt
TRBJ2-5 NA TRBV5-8 CASSLEARVYAKETQYF TGTGCCAGCAGCTTGGAAGCCAGGGTGTACGCTAAAGAGACCCAGTACTTC
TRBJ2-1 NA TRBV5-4 CASSSGSNYEQFF TGTGCCAGCAGCTCGGGTTCGAACTATGAGCAGTTCTTC
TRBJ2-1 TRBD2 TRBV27 CASSKLTGLVYNEQFF TGTGCCAGCAGTAAGCTTACGGGACTAGTCTACAATGAGCAGTTCTTC
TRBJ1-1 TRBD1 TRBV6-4 CASSSGTGGSGAEAFF TGTGCCAGCAGCTCCGGGACAGGGGGCTCCGGGGCTGAAGCTTTCTTT
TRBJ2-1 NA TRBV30 CAWGGAIQYNEQFF TGTGCCTGGGGCGGGGCGATTCAATACAATGAGCAGTTCTTC
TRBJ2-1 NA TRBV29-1 CSVGVGAVQEQFF TGCAGCGTTGGGGTCGGCGCGGTACAAGAGCAGTTCTTC
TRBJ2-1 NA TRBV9 CASSVAQGTHRAYNEQFF TGTGCCAGCAGCGTAGCTCAGGGGACACACAGAGCCTACAATGAGCAGTTCTTC
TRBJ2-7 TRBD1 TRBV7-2 CASSSDRYYEQYF TGTGCCAGCAGCTCGGACAGGTACTACGAGCAGTACTTC
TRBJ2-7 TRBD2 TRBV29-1 CSVRGGRELTYEQYF TGCAGCGTTCGTGGCGGGAGGGAACTTACCTACGAGCAGTACTTC
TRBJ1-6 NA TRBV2 CASLAGPSEIYNSPLHF TGTGCCAGCCTCGCTGGGCCGTCCGAGATTTATAATTCACCCCTCCACTTT
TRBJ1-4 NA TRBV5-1 CASSLGRAGTNEKLFF TGCGCCAGCAGCTTGGGGAGGGCCGGGACTAATGAAAAACTGTTTTTT
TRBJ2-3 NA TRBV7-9 CASSLVAGSDTQYF TGTGCCAGCAGCTTAGTGGCGGGATCAGATACGCAGTATTTT
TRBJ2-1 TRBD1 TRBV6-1 CASSDNPGQRHNEQFF TGTGCCAGCAGTGATAACCCGGGACAGCGACACAATGAGCAGTTCTTC
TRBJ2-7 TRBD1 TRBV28 CASKLQGPYEQYF TGTGCCAGCAAACTACAGGGGCCCTACGAGCAGTACTTC
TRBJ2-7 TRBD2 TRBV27 CASSPRLADWGEQYF TGTGCCAGCAGTCCTCGACTAGCGGACTGGGGCGAGCAGTACTTC
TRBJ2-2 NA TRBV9 CASSVAGVGSPNTGELFF TGTGCCAGCAGCGTAGCCGGGGTCGGGTCCCCGAACACCGGGGAGCTGTTTTTT
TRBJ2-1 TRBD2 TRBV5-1 CASSLTSGRAPALFF TGCGCCAGCAGCTTGACTAGCGGGAGGGCCCCTGCTTTGTTCTTC
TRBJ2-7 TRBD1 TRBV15 CATSRQGQGEQYF TGTGCCACCAGCAGACAAGGACAGGGTGAGCAGTACTTC
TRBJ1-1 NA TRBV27 CASSFAGNTEAFF TGTGCCAGCAGTTTCGCGGGGAACACTGAAGCTTTCTTT
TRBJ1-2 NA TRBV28 CATRGPPGYTF TGTGCCACCCGAGGCCCACCTGGCTACACCTTC
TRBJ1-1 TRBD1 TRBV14 CASSPLPGTGDELNTEAFF TGTGCCAGCAGCCCTTTACCCGGGACAGGGGACGAATTGAACACTGAAGCTTTCTTT
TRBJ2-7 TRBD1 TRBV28 CASSETGTVDYEQYF TGTGCCAGCAGTGAAACCGGGACAGTAGACTACGAGCAGTACTTC
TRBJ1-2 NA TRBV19 CASSQTPPQGYTF TGTGCCAGTAGTCAAACCCCACCCCAGGGCTACACCTTC
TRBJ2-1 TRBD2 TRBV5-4 CASSGTSGGNEQFF TGTGCCAGCAGCGGGACTAGCGGGGGCAATGAGCAGTTCTTC
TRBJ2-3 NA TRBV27 CASSLAVFSTDTQYF TGTGCCAGCAGTTTAGCGGTGTTCAGCACAGATACGCAGTATTTT
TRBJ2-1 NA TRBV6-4 CASSGISVVGYNEQFF TGTGCCAGCAGCGGGATCTCGGTAGTGGGTTACAATGAGCAGTTCTTC
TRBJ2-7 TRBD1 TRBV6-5 CASSPGTGEAEQYF TGTGCCAGCAGTCCCGGGACAGGGGAGGCCGAGCAGTACTTC
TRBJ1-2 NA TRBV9 CASSPQQKDYGYTF TGTGCCAGTAGCCCACAGCAGAAGGACTATGGCTACACCTTC
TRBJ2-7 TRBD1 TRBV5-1 CASSSRDRVYEQYF TGCGCCAGCAGCTCCCGGGACAGGGTGTACGAGCAGTACTTC
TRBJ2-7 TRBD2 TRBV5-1 CASKQGSGSLSTYEQYF TGCGCCAGCAAACAAGGTAGCGGGAGTTTATCTACCTACGAGCAGTACTTC
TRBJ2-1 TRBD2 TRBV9 CASSVGITSGSEQFF TGTGCCAGCAGCGTAGGAATTACTAGCGGGAGTGAGCAGTTCTTC
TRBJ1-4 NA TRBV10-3 CAISVGGEGEKLFF TGTGCCATCAGTGTAGGAGGAGAAGGTGAAAAACTGTTTTTT
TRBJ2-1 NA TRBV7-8 CASSRSFSGYNEQFF TGTGCCAGCAGCAGAAGTTTTTCGGGCTACAATGAGCAGTTCTTC
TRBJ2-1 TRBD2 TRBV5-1 CASAERDYNEQFF TGCGCCAGCGCGGAGCGGGACTACAATGAGCAGTTCTTC
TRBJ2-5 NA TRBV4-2 CASSQAEDQETQYF TGTGCCAGCAGCCAAGCGGAGGACCAAGAGACCCAGTACTTC
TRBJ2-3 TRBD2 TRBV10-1 CASSPGLAGADTQYF TGCGCCAGCAGTCCTGGACTAGCGGGCGCAGATACGCAGTATTTT
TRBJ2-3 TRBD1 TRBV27 CASSLSRDRDLHTQYF TGTGCCAGCAGTTTATCGCGGGACAGGGACCTACATACGCAGTATTTT
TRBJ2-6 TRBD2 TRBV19 CASSKGLAVFSGANVLTF TGTGCCAGTAGTAAGGGACTAGCGGTCTTCTCTGGGGCCAACGTCCTGACTTTC
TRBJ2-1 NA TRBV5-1 CASSLGLANDEQFF TGCGCCAGCAGCTTGGGATTAGCTAACGATGAGCAGTTCTTC
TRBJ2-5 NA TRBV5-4 CASSAGALETQYF TGTGCCAGCAGCGCGGGGGCGTTGGAGACCCAGTACTTC
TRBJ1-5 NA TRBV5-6 CASSRERNQPQHF TGTGCCAGCAGCCGGGAGCGCAATCAGCCCCAGCATTTT
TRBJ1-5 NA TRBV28 CASSLPGTINQPQHF TGTGCCAGCAGTTTACCCGGGACAATTAATCAGCCCCAGCATTTT
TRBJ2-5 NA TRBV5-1 CASSPLGEMAFQETQYF TGCGCCAGCAGCCCCCTGGGCGAAATGGCATTCCAAGAGACCCAGTACTTC
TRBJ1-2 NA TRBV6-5 CASSSPRGSDGGYTF TGTGCCAGCAGTTCTCCCAGGGGATCGGATGGTGGCTACACCTTC
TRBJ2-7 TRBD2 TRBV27 CASSLAGAPYEQYF TGTGCCAGCAGTTTAGCGGGAGCTCCCTACGAGCAGTACTTC
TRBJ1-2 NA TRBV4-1 CATSGNTNYGYTF TGCGCCACTTCAGGAAACACAAACTATGGCTACACCTTC
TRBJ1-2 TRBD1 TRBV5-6 CASSFKDREFYGYTF TGTGCCAGCAGCTTTAAGGACAGGGAATTCTATGGCTACACCTTC
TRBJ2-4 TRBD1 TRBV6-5 CASSYHPVDRDQYF TGTGCCAGCAGTTACCATCCCGTCGACAGGGATCAGTACTTC
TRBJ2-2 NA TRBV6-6 CASSSPGPQNTGELFF TGTGCCAGCAGTTCCCCAGGGCCGCAGAACACCGGGGAGCTGTTTTTT
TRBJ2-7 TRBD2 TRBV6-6 CASSYSETSGSYEQYF TGTGCCAGCAGTTACTCAGAGACTAGCGGGAGTTACGAGCAGTACTTC
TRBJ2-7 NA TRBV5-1 CASSLADSSGYEQYF TGCGCCAGCAGCTTGGCCGATAGTAGCGGATACGAGCAGTACTTC
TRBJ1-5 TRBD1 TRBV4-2 CASSQDPGQGHQPQHF TGTGCCAGCAGCCAAGATCCGGGACAGGGACATCAGCCCCAGCATTTT
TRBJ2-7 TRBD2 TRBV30 CAWKSVAGEYEQYF TGTGCCTGGAAGTCGGTAGCGGGAGAGTACGAGCAGTACTTC
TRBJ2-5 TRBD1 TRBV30 CAWNQGAGETQYF TGTGCCTGGAACCAGGGGGCGGGGGAGACCCAGTACTTC